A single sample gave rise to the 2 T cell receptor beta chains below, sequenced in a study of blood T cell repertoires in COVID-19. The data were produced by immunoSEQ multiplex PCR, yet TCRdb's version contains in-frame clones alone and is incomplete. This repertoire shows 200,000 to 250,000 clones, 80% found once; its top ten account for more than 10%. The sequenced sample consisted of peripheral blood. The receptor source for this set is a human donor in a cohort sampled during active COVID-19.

The chain's CDR3 is CASSSPAQGWTKNIQYF. CDR3 DNA sequence: TGTGCCAGCAGCTCCCCGGCTCAGGGTTGGACCAAAAACATTCAGTACTTC. V and J are TRBV2 and TRBJ2-4; weak D call: TRBD1 (5 bases). Germline V CDR1 and CDR2: SNHLY, FYNNEI. This CDR3 is built from 17 residues. Deletions cut 6 bases from V and 2 bases from J, with 20 bases between.

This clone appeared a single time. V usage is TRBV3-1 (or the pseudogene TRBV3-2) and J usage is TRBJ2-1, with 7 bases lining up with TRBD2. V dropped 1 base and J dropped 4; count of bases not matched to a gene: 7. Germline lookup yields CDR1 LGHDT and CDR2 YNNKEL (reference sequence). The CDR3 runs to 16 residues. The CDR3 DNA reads TGTGCCAGCAGCCAAGGCAACCTAGCGGAGTACAATGAGCAGTTCTTC. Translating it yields CASSQGNLAEYNEQFF.